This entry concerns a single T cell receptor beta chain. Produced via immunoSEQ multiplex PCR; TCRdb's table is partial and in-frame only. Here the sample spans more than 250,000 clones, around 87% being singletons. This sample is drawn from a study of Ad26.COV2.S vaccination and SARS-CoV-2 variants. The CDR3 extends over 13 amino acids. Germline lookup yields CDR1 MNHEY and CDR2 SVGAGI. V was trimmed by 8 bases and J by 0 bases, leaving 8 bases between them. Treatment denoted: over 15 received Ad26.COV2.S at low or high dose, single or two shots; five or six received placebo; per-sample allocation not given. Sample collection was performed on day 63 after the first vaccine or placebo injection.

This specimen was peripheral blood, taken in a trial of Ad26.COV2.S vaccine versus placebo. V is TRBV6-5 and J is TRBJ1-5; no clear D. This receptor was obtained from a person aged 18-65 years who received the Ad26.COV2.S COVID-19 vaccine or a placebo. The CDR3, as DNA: TGTGCCAGCGGATTGAGTAGCAATCAGCCCCAGCATTTT. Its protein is CASGLSSNQPQHF.